This TCR beta chain was obtained from a study of shared clonotypes between healthy human individuals. The authors ran the assay at deep level. Repertoires were generated with immunoSEQ multiplex PCR, while TCRdb's copy carries only in-frame clones and drops some. The profile shows around 1.9 million clones, 93% of them singletons. CD45RO-negative, CCR7-positively selected cells formed the naive CD8 fraction, excluding terminally differentiated effector memory CD45RA+ cells. HIV-negative, healthy adults without recent acute infections or vaccinations were the donors. Study conclusions and caveats: Non-shared clonotypes had lower generation probabilities than clonotypes shared by all four sorted-subset donors.

The CDR3 extends over 18 amino acids. Germline CDR1 is MGHRA and CDR2 is YSYEKL. The junction had 11 bases not matched to a gene; V was cut back by 3 bases and J by 0 bases. As regards this clone: Its antigen is not identified.

Sequencing input: naive CD8+ T cells from PBMCs. This sequence originates from a man aged 18 to 30 in good health. Some clones in this sample may be carry-over from other donors' samples. The chain employs TRBV4-1 and TRBJ2-1, with 7 positions matching TRBD1. In DNA, the CDR3 is TGCGCCAGCAGCCAGCGCCTCCCGGGACAGAGCTCCTACAATGAGCAGTTCTTC. Translating it yields CASSQRLPGQSSYNEQFF.